This record covers a single T cell receptor beta chain. Germline CDR1 reads SSHAT; CDR2 reads FNYEAQ (reference sequence). V gave up 1 base and J gave up 3 bases; unmatched junction bases: 3. The CDR3 has 15 residues. Study processing details: Cell counts per sample came from amplifying reference gene primers. Libraries were prepared by immunoSEQ multiplex PCR; TCRdb keeps only in-frame clonotypes and omits some of them. V and J calls and clone size are copied from that table; D and trimming were computed from the DNA. The repertoire holds 20,000 or so clones, with about 91% as singletons. Participants came from about two dozen US areas, aged about 18 to 89 years. This sample was included in a study of blood T cell repertoires in COVID-19. About the research overall: COVID-19 samples collected from the United States, Italy and Spain covered acute and convalescent phases. T cells, B-cell-depleted T cells, or PBMCs provided the cDNA or gDNA that served as material.

This chain uses TRBV7-7 with TRBJ2-7; TRBD1 agrees at 10 bases. The sequenced material came from PBMCs or T cells enriched from blood (not recorded which). This clonotype was sampled from a young woman who had recovered from COVID-19. DNA for the CDR3: TGTGCCAGCAGCTTAGAGACAGGGGGCAACTACGAGCAGTACTTC. Encoded protein: CASSLETGGNYEQYF. Complete variable domain (other parts from reference TRBV7-7 and TRBJ2-7): GAGVSQSPRYKVTKRGQDVTLRCDPISSHATLYWYQQALGQGPEFLTYFNYEAQPDKSGLPSDRFSAERPEGSISTLTIQRTEQRDSAMYRCASSLETGGNYEQYFGPGTRLTVT.